This T cell receptor (beta chain) emerged from a study of neurological immune-mediated disorders. Broader study findings: CDR3 amino acid sequences found in expanded clones were never shared across subjects, suggesting private repertoires in all groups. According to phylogenetic grouping, one related-CDR3 cluster, a possible signature, contained the repertoires of 18 of 34 multiple sclerosis patients.

Time point noted: longitudinal time-point 2. PBMCs stored at -80 C, numbering 2 million, were the origin of the unsorted libraries. This clonotype was counted ten times or more. The antigen is unknown. cDNA was made by 5'RACE with 10-nucleotide random UMIs. TCRdb recomputed calls from the 5' RACE reads with MiXCR, one row per CDR3 protein. The sample holds about 80,000 distinct CDR3 sequences, 5.8% seen once. CDR3 length: 14 residues. The germline V gene encodes CDR1 SEHNR and CDR2 FQNEAQ (reference sequence). V was cut by 3 bases and J by 5 bases, with 13 bases left in between. The chain combines TRBV7-9 with TRBJ1-1, with a weak D call TRBD1 (5 bases). Input material: PBMCs. The sequence was collected from a woman aged 55-69 years with multiple sclerosis. CDR3 nucleotides: TGTGCCAGCAGCTTGGGGCTCCAAGGAACTGAAGCTTTCTTT. Its protein product is CASSLGLQGTEAFF. The variable domain in full, with the rest retrieved from reference TRBV7-9 and TRBJ1-1, is DTGVSQNPRHKITKRGQNVTFRCDPISEHNRLYWYRQTLGQGPEFLTYFQNEAQLEKSRLLSDRFSAERPKGSFSTLEIQRTEQGDSAMYLCASSLGLQGTEAFFGQGTRLTVV.